Following are 7 T cell receptor beta chains from one sample sequenced in a study of CD8 T cells in ankylosing spondylitis. Regarding the study as a whole: A TCR beta motif of eight highly homologous variants appeared characteristic of ankylosing spondylitis blood.

Their antigens remain unidentified. TCRdb ran MiXCR on the 5' RACE reads and lists one entry per CDR3 protein. The data show a few hundred thousand distinct CDR3 sequences, with over 15% seen just once and approximately 0.97% held by the top ten. The source material was blood, either unsorted or a sorted T cell fraction (not recorded which). Receptors originate from a male donor with ankylosing spondylitis.

This clonotype has only a few counts. The chain has TRBV20-1 and TRBJ1-4; D remains unclear. The CDR3 sequence is 11 residues long. Looked up from germline, CDR1 is DFQATT and CDR2 is SNEGSKA (reference sequence). The V gene lost 6 bases and the J gene lost 7 bases, with 9 bases spanning the gap. The chain's CDR3 is CSARTGEKLFF. The CDR3 coding sequence is TGCAGTGCCCGGACGGGTGAAAAACTGTTTTTT.

This clonotype has just a few counts. The chain has TRBV7-9 and TRBJ1-5; D is ambiguous. Looked up from germline, CDR1 is SEHNR and CDR2 is FQNEAQ (reference sequence). Trimming shortened V by 2 bases and J by 9 bases, and 11 bases separated the two germline ends. CDR3 length: 13 amino acids. CDR3 DNA: TGTGCCAGCAGCTTAAAGACACTCTCGCCCCAGCATTTT. It translates to CASSLKTLSPQHF.

This clonotype turned up a few times. This chain links TRBV20-1 with TRBJ1-1; 9 nucleotides match TRBD1. Per the germline V gene, CDR1 is DFQATT and CDR2 is SNEGSKA (reference sequence). Trimming at V came to 8 bases and at J to 5 bases, leaving 9 bases not matched to a gene. CDR3 size: 13 residues. CDR3 in amino acids: CSSTGGPRTEAFF. CDR3 sequence (DNA): TGCAGTTCCACAGGGGGCCCGCGGACTGAAGCTTTCTTT.

This clonotype was seen only a few times. The chain couples TRBV15 to TRBJ2-1, with 7 positions matching TRBD2. The CDR3 spans 17 residues. V lost 0 bases, J lost 3 bases, and 8 bases stayed unmatched. Germline CDR1 is LNHNV and CDR2 is YYDKDF (reference sequence). CDR3 sequence reads: CATSREVTGGYYNEQFF. CDR3 bases: TGTGCCACCAGCAGAGAGGTTACGGGGGGATACTACAATGAGCAGTTCTTC.

This clonotype has a count of ten or more. This chain uses TRBV12-3 or TRBV12-4 with TRBJ2-1; the match to TRBD2 covers 10 bases. Losses at the gene ends were 6 bases for V and 4 bases for J; bases not matched to a gene: 9. The CDR3 is 16 residues long. The CDR3 region is CASRGPVSGGYNEQFF. CDR3 nucleotide sequence: TGTGCCAGCAGGGGCCCGGTTAGCGGGGGGTACAATGAGCAGTTCTTC.

V usage is TRBV28 and J usage is TRBJ2-3; TRBD2 agrees at 7 bases. From germline, CDR1 is MDHEN and CDR2 SYDVKM. J lost 2 bases, V lost 3 bases, and 11 bases had no gene match. CDR3 length equals 17 residues. The CDR3 spells CASSLSLAETHTDTQYF. CDR3 DNA sequence: TGTGCCAGCAGTTTGTCGCTAGCGGAAACACACACAGATACGCAGTATTTT.

The J gene is TRBJ2-1, the V gene TRBV29-1, with 10 bases matching TRBD2. This CDR3 comprises 16 residues. The germline V gene has CDR1 SQVTM and CDR2 ANQGSEA. Unmatched junction bases numbered 7, after V lost 1 base and J lost 4 bases. CDR3 sequence (DNA): TGCAGCGTTGAAGGGGGTATTAGCGGGGGGTACAATGAGCAGTTCTTC. It encodes CSVEGGISGGYNEQFF.